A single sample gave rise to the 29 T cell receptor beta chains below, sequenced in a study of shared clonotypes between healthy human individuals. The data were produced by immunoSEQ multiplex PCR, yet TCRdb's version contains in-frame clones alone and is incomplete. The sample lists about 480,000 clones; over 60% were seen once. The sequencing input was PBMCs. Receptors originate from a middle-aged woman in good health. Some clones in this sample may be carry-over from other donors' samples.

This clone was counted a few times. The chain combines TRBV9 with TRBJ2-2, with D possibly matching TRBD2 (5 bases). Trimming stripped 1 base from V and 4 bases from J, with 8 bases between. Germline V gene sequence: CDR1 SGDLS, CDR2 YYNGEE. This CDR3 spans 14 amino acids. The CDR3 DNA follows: TGTGCCAGCAGCGTAAGACTACTCACCGGGGAGCTGTTTTTT. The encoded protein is CASSVRLLTGELFF.

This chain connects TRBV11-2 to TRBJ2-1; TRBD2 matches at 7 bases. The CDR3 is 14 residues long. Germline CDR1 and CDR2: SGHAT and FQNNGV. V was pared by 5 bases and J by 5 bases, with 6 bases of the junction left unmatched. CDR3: CASSATSVNNEQFF. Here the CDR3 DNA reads TGTGCCAGCAGCGCAACTAGCGTAAACAATGAGCAGTTCTTC.

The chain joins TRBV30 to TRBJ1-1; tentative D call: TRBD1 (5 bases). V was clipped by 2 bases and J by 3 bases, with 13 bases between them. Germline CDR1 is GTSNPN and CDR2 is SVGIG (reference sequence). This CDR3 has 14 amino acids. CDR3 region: CAWSLFREDTEAFF. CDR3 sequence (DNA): TGTGCCTGGAGTTTATTCAGGGAGGACACTGAAGCTTTCTTT.

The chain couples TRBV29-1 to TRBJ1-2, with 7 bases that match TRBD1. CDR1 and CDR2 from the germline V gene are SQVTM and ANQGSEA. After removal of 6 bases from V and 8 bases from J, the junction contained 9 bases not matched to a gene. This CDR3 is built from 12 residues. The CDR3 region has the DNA TGCAGCGTGGCTACAGGGGTGGACGGCTACACCTTC. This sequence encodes CSVATGVDGYTF.

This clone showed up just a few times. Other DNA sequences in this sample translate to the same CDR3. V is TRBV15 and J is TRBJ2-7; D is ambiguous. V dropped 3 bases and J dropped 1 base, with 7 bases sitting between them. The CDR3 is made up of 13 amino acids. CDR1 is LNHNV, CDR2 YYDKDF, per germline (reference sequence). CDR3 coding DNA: TGTGCCACCAGCAGTCCCTCTTCCTACGAGCAGTACTTC. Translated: CATSSPSSYEQYF.

The CDR3: CASSDHLTTNTGELFF. CDR3 in DNA: TGTGCCAGCAGTGACCACCTTACGACGAACACCGGGGAGCTGTTTTTT. This chain connects TRBV6-4 to TRBJ2-2; D is unclear. Germline V gene lookup returns CDR1 MRHNA and CDR2 SNTAGT. The CDR3 contains 16 residues. V gave up 2 bases and J gave up 0 bases, with 10 bases separating them.

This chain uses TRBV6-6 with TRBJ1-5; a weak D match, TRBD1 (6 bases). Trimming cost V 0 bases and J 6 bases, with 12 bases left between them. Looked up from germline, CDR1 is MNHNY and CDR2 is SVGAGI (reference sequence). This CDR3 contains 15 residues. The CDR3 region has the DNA TGTGCCAGCAGTTACTCGAAGGGGGGTGGTCAGCCCCAGCATTTT. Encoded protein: CASSYSKGGGQPQHF.

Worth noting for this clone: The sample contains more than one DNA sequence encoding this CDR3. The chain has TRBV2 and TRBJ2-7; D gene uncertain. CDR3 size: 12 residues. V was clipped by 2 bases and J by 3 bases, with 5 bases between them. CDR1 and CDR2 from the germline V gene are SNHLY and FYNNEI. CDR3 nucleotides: TGTGCCAGCAGTGAATCAGGCTACGAGCAGTACTTC. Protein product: CASSESGYEQYF. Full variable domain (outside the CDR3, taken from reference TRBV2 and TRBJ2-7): EPEVTQTPSHQVTQMGQEVILRCVPISNHLYFYWYRQILGQKVEFLVSFYNNEISEKSEIFDDQFSVERPDGSNFTLKIRSTKLEDSAMYFCASSESGYEQYFGPGTRLTVT.

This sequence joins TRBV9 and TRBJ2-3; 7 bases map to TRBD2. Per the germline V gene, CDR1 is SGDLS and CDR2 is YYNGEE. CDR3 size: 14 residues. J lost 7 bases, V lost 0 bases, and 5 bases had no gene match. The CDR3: CASSVDLLANTQYF. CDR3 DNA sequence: TGTGCCAGCAGCGTAGACCTACTAGCGAATACGCAGTATTTT. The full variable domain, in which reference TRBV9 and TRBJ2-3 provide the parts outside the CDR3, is DSGVTQTPKHLITATGQRVTLRCSPRSGDLSVYWYQQSLDQGLQFLIQYYNGEERAKGNILERFSAQQFPDLHSELNLSSLELGDSALYFCASSVDLLANTQYFGPGTRLTVL.

The DNA of the CDR3 is TGCGCCAGCAGCCAAGTGCAGGGCTCTGGGGCCAACGTCCTGACTTTC. Its translation: CASSQVQGSGANVLTF. The J gene is TRBJ2-6, the V gene TRBV4-3; D is perhaps TRBD1 (5 bases). This CDR3 has 16 residues. Trimming pared 1 base from V and 0 bases from J, leaving 7 bases between. In germline, CDR1 is LGHNA, CDR2 YSLEER.

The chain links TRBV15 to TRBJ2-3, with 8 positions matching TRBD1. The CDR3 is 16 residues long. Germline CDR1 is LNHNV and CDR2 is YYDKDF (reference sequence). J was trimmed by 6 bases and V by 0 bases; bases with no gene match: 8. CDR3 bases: TGTGCCACCAGCAGAGATAGCCAGGGGGCGGGGGATACGCAGTATTTT. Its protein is CATSRDSQGAGDTQYF.

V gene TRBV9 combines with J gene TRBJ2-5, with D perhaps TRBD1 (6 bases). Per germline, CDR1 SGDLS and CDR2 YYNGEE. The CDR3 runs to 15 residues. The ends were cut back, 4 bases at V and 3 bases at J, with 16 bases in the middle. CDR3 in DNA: TGTGCCAGCAGCCCTCGTAGGACAGCCAAAGAGACCCAGTACTTC. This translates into CASSPRRTAKETQYF.

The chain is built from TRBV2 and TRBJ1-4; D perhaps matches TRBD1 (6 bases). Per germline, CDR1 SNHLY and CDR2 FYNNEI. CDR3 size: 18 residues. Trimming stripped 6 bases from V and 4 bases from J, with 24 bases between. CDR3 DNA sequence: TGTGCCAGCAGAGACTCCGGGGGAAGGGGGTCCCTTAATGAAAAACTGTTTTTT. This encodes CASRDSGGRGSLNEKLFF.

Here the CDR3 DNA reads TGTGCCAGCAGCTCTGATAGCATCGATACGCAGTATTTT. It codes for CASSSDSIDTQYF. The J gene is TRBJ2-3, the V gene TRBV5-6; no definite D call. The CDR3 covers 13 residues. Trimming stripped 3 bases from V and 6 bases from J, with 11 bases between. Germline V CDR1 and CDR2: SGHDT, YYEEEE.

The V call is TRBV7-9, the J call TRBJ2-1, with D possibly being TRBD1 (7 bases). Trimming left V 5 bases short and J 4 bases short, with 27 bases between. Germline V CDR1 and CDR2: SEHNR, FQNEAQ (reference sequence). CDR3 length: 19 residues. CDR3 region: CASSLASTGAGIRYNEQFF. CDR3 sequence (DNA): TGTGCCAGCAGCCTCGCGAGTACAGGGGCGGGAATCCGGTACAATGAGCAGTTCTTC. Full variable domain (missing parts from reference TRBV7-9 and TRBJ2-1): DTGVSQNPRHKITKRGQNVTFRCDPISEHNRLYWYRQTLGQGPEFLTYFQNEAQLEKSRLLSDRFSAERPKGSFSTLEIQRTEQGDSAMYLCASSLASTGAGIRYNEQFFGPGTRLTVL.

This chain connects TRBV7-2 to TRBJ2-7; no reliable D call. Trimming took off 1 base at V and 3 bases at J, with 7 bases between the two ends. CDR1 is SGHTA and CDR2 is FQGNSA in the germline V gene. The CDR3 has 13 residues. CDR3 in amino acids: CASSLVSNYEQYF. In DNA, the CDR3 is TGTGCCAGCAGCTTAGTCAGTAACTACGAGCAGTACTTC.

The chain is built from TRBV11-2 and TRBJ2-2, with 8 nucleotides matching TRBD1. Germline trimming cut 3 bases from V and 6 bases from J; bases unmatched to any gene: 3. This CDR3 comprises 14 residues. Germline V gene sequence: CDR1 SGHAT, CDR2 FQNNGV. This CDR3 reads CASSLDRAPGELFF. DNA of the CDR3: TGTGCCAGCAGCTTGGACAGGGCACCCGGGGAGCTGTTTTTT.

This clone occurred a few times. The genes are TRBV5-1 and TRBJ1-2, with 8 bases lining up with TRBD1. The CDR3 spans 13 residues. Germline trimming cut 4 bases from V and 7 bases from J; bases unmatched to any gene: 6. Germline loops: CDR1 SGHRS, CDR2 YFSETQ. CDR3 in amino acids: CASSHGQGSGYTF. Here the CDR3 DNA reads TGCGCCAGCAGCCACGGACAGGGCTCTGGCTACACCTTC.

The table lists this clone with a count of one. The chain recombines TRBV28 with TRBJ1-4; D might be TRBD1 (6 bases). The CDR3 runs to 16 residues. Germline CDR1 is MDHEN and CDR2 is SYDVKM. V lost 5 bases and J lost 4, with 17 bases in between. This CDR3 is CASSAKTGQFNEKLFF. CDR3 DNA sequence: TGTGCCAGCAGTGCTAAAACGGGACAATTTAATGAAAAACTGTTTTTT.

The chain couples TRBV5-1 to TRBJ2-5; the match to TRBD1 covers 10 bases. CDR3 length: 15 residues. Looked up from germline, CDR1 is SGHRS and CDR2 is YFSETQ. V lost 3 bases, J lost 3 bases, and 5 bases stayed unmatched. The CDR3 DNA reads TGCGCCAGCAGCTGGGCCGGGACAGGGGAAGAGACCCAGTACTTC. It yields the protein CASSWAGTGEETQYF.

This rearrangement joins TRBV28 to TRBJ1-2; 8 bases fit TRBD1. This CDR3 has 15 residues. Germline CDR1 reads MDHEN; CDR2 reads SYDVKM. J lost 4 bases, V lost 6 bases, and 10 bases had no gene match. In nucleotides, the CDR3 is TGTGCCAGCAGAGCTCCGGGACAGGAAGGCTATGGCTACACCTTC. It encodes CASRAPGQEGYGYTF.

DNA of the CDR3: TGTGCCAGCAGTTTGATGATGAGGGGTGAAAAACTGTTTTTT. Its protein is CASSLMMRGEKLFF. This chain uses TRBV27 with TRBJ1-4, with D perhaps matching TRBD1 (5 bases). The V gene lost 3 bases and the J gene lost 7 bases, with 12 bases spanning the gap. Germline V gene sequence: CDR1 MNHEY, CDR2 SMNVEV (reference sequence). The CDR3 length is 14 residues.

The CDR3 DNA follows: TGTGCCAGCTCACCGACCCCAGGGAGGACAGATACGCAGTATTTT. This translates into CASSPTPGRTDTQYF. This chain uses TRBV18 with TRBJ2-3, with a tentative D call TRBD2 (6 bases). CDR3 length: 15 amino acids. Trimming removed 3 bases from V and 3 bases from J, with 13 bases in between. Germline lookup yields CDR1 KGHSH and CDR2 LQKENI.

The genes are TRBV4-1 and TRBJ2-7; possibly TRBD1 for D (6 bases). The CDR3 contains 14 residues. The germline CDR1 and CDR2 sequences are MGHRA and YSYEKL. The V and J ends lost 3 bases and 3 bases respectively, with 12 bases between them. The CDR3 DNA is TGCGCCAGCAGCCACCCCGGGACACTCTACGAGCAGTACTTC. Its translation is CASSHPGTLYEQYF.

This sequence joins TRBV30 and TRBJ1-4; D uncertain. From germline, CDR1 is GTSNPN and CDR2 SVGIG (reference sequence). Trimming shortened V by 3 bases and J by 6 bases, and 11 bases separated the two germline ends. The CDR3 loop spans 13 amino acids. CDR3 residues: CAWRGRWDEKLFF. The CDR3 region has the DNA TGTGCCTGGAGAGGTAGGTGGGATGAAAAACTGTTTTTT. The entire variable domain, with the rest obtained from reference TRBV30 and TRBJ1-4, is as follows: SQTIHQWPATLVQPVGSPLSLECTVEGTSNPNLYWYRQAAGRGLQLLFYSVGIGQISSEVPQNLSASRPQDRQFILSSKKLLLSDSGFYLCAWRGRWDEKLFFGSGTQLSVL.

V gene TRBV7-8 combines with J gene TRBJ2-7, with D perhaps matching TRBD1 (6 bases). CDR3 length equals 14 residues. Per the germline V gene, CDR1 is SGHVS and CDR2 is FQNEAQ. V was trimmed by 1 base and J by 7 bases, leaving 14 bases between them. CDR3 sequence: CASSLGQAVREQYF. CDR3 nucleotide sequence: TGTGCCAGCAGCTTAGGACAGGCCGTGAGGGAGCAGTACTTC.

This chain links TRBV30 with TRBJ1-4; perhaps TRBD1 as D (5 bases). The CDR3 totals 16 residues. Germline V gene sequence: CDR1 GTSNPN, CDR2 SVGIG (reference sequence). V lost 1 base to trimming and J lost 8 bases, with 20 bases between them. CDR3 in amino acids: CAWSAPRRGMGEKLFF. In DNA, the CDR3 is TGTGCCTGGAGTGCCCCCCGGCGGGGGATGGGAGAAAAACTGTTTTTT. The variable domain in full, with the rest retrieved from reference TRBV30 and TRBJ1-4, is SQTIHQWPATLVQPVGSPLSLECTVEGTSNPNLYWYRQAAGRGLQLLFYSVGIGQISSEVPQNLSASRPQDRQFILSSKKLLLSDSGFYLCAWSAPRRGMGEKLFFGSGTQLSVL.

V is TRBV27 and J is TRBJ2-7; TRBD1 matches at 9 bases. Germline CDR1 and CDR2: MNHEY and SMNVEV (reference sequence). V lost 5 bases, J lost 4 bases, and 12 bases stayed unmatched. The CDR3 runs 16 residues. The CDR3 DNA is TGTGCCAGCAGTAAACCGGGACAGGGCTGGGGGTACGAGCAGTACTTC. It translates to CASSKPGQGWGYEQYF.

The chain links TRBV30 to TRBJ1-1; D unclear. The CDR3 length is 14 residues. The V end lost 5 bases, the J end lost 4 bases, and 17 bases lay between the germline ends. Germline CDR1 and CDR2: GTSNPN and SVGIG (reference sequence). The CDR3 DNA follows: TGTGCCTGGGGGAACAATCGGCGTGGCACTGAAGCTTTCTTT. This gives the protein CAWGNNRRGTEAFF.